In its sample, the clone carrying this TCR beta chain was seen a few times. The data were obtained in a study of blood T cells in healthy people across ages. The CDR3 runs to 16 residues. The germline V and J ends were trimmed by 3 bases and 2 bases, with 13 bases remaining between them. From germline, CDR1 is LGHDT and CDR2 YNNKEL (reference sequence). Through a sample-barcoded 5' primer and a J-beta primer mix, a second PCR was run for about 7 to 12 cycles. One entry per CDR3 protein results from TCRdb running MiXCR on the 5' RACE reads. The data hold about 720,000 distinct CDR3 sequences, with about 20% observed a single time.

Sequencing used blood. This chain connects TRBV3-1 to TRBJ2-2, with D possibly being TRBD1 (6 bases). The source of this sequence is a man between 65 and 85 years old in good health. In nucleotides, the CDR3 is TGTGCCAGCAGCCACGCAGGGGTGGCCAACACCGGGGAGCTGTTTTTT. Protein product: CASSHAGVANTGELFF. Looking up the rest from reference TRBV3-1 and TRBJ2-2 gives the full variable domain: DTAVSQTPKYLVTQMGNDKSIKCEQNLGHDTMYWYKQDSKKFLKIMFSYNNKELIINETVPNRFSPKSPDKAHLNLHINSLELGDSAVYFCASSHAGVANTGELFFGEGSRLTVL.